This TCR beta chain was identified during a study of cytomegalovirus exposure and HLA in healthy donors. On the study more broadly: A prior analysis found about 110 million unique TCR beta sequences from around 200 million T cells.

CDR3 length: 14 amino acids. V was clipped by 3 bases and J by 6 bases, with 14 bases between them. Per the germline V gene, CDR1 is MNHNS and CDR2 is SASEGT. Primers included in the PCR were 60 Vbeta and 13 Jbeta primers. Data came from immunoSEQ multiplex PCR; TCRdb stores just in-frame clones and leaves some out. The sample yields more than 100,000 clones, over 60% seen once. This sequence joins TRBV6-1 and TRBJ1-2; tentative D call: TRBD1 (6 bases). Sequenced material: PBMCs. The clonotype comes from a female donor in good health and CMV-seropositive. CDR3: CASSDNQGRDGYTF. The CDR3 DNA sequence: TGTGCCAGCAGTGACAACCAGGGGAGAGATGGCTACACCTTC.